Following are 20 T cell receptor beta chains from one sample sequenced in a study of blood T cell repertoires in COVID-19. TCRdb's copy holds only in-frame clones and misses some; the assay was immunoSEQ multiplex PCR. The sample records approximately 250,000 clones, 70% to 90% being singletons. The material sequenced was peripheral blood. The receptors were gathered from a woman aged 60 to 75 with COVID-19, enrolled during active disease.

The chain joins TRBV10-1 to TRBJ2-3; TRBD2 aligns across 10 bases. CDR3 size: 14 residues. Looked up from germline, CDR1 is WNHNN and CDR2 is SYGVQD (reference sequence). V dropped 6 bases and J dropped 2; count of bases not matched to a gene: 2. CDR3 in amino acids: CASRLAGATDTQYF. CDR3 nucleotide sequence: TGCGCCAGCAGGCTAGCGGGGGCCACAGATACGCAGTATTTT.

The rearrangement joins TRBV10-2 to TRBJ1-1, with TRBD1 identical over 8 bases. The germline V gene has CDR1 WSHSY and CDR2 SAAADI. Trimming took 2 bases from V and 5 from J; bases not matched to a gene: 10. CDR3 length: 16 residues. The DNA for the CDR3 is TGCGCCAGCAGTGAGACTCCACAGGGGGTGGGTACTGAAGCTTTCTTT. It translates to CASSETPQGVGTEAFF.

The genes are TRBV18 and TRBJ1-1; D remains ambiguous. V was clipped by 2 bases and J by 0 bases, with 7 bases between them. This CDR3 is built from 14 residues. Germline assignment: CDR1 KGHSH and CDR2 LQKENI. This chain's CDR3 is CASSPNGMNTEAFF. CDR3 coding DNA: TGTGCCAGCTCACCAAACGGTATGAACACTGAAGCTTTCTTT.

V is TRBV2 and J is TRBJ1-1; 7 bases agree with TRBD1. The V segment lost 8 bases and the J segment 11 bases; nucleotides outside the gene matches: 11. The CDR3 extends over 12 amino acids. Germline assignment: CDR1 SNHLY and CDR2 FYNNEI. Written as DNA, the CDR3 is TGTGCCAGCGGGACAGCCCTTGTTCGTGCTTTCTTT. It encodes CASGTALVRAFF.

The chain is built from TRBV12-3 or TRBV12-4 and TRBJ2-3; maybe TRBD1 (6 bases). Trimming removed 5 bases from V and 11 bases from J, with 11 bases in between. CDR3 length: 11 amino acids. CDR3 DNA: TGTGCCAGCAGTCGCCAACAGGGGCAGTATTTT. Amino acid sequence: CASSRQQGQYF.

The chain combines TRBV15 with TRBJ1-2; D not resolved. The germline V gene encodes CDR1 LNHNV and CDR2 YYDKDF (reference sequence). This CDR3 has 13 residues. The ends were cut back, 3 bases at V and 6 bases at J, with 11 bases in the middle. The CDR3 nucleotides read TGTGCCACCAGCAGTTCAGGAATTCATGGCTACACCTTC. Translation: CATSSSGIHGYTF.

CDR3 nucleotides: TGTGCCAGCAGTTTTTTCCAGGGGGCCAGGAGGGACTATGGCTACACCTTC. Translation: CASSFFQGARRDYGYTF. This chain uses TRBV28 with TRBJ1-2; 8 positions agree with TRBD1. Germline V CDR1 and CDR2: MDHEN, SYDVKM. The ends lost 3 bases at V and 3 bases at J; junction bases unmatched: 12. The CDR3 contains 17 residues.

The rearrangement links TRBV5-1 to TRBJ1-4; 7 nucleotides match TRBD1. Per germline, CDR1 SGHRS and CDR2 YFSETQ. J gave up 3 bases and V 0 bases, and 5 bases lay outside the gene matches. The CDR3 totals 16 residues. The CDR3 bases are TGCGCCAGCAGCTTGGGTCAGACAGGGCCTAATGAAAAACTGTTTTTT. It encodes CASSLGQTGPNEKLFF.

The chain links TRBV9 to TRBJ1-3; D uncertain. Germline lookup yields CDR1 SGDLS and CDR2 YYNGEE. Trimming took off 1 base at V and 1 base at J, with 30 bases between the two ends. This CDR3 spans 22 amino acids. The CDR3 is CASSVSGGRADPNDWSGNTIYF. CDR3 sequence (DNA): TGTGCCAGCAGCGTATCTGGAGGGCGGGCAGACCCAAATGACTGGTCTGGAAACACCATATATTTT.

This chain uses TRBV24-1 with TRBJ2-2, with TRBD1 as a possible D gene (6 bases). The V gene lost 0 bases and the J gene lost 7 bases, with 23 bases spanning the gap. Germline-derived CDR1 and CDR2 are KGHDR and SFDVKD. The CDR3 extends over 19 amino acids. CDR3 sequence: CATSDLPAGDTMAGGELFF. The CDR3 region has the DNA TGTGCCACCAGTGATTTGCCCGCCGGGGACACCATGGCGGGCGGGGAGCTGTTTTTT.

This rearrangement joins TRBV4-2 to TRBJ2-1, with 13 nucleotides matching TRBD2. The CDR3 is 17 residues long. Germline V CDR1 and CDR2: LGHNA, YNFKEQ. The V gene end was trimmed by 5 bases and the J gene end by 7 bases; junction bases not matched to a gene: 11. The chain's CDR3 is CASSSGLLAGGWNEQFF. CDR3 coding DNA: TGTGCCAGCAGCTCCGGCCTACTAGCGGGAGGGTGGAATGAGCAGTTCTTC.

V and J are TRBV30 and TRBJ1-5; 7 nucleotides line up with TRBD1. Trimming at V came to 3 bases and at J to 2 bases, leaving 7 bases not matched to a gene. This CDR3 is built from 15 residues. Germline CDR1 reads GTSNPN; CDR2 reads SVGIG (reference sequence). The chain's CDR3 is CAWRRSGGGNQPQHF. Here the CDR3 DNA reads TGTGCCTGGAGAAGGTCAGGGGGAGGCAATCAGCCCCAGCATTTT. Full variable domain (rest looked up from reference TRBV30 and TRBJ1-5): SQTIHQWPATLVQPVGSPLSLECTVEGTSNPNLYWYRQAAGRGLQLLFYSVGIGQISSEVPQNLSASRPQDRQFILSSKKLLLSDSGFYLCAWRRSGGGNQPQHFGDGTRLSIL.

The rearrangement joins TRBV4-1 to TRBJ2-1; possible D gene TRBD1, 5 bases. Trimming removed 1 base from V and 4 bases from J, with 8 bases in between. This CDR3 comprises 14 residues. Germline-derived CDR1 and CDR2 are MGHRA and YSYEKL. The CDR3: CASSQGTIYNEQFF. CDR3 nucleotide sequence: TGCGCCAGCAGCCAAGGGACAATTTACAATGAGCAGTTCTTC.

V usage is TRBV6-6 and J usage is TRBJ2-1; 8 positions agree with TRBD2. CDR1 and CDR2 from the germline V gene are MNHNY and SVGAGI (reference sequence). The CDR3 is 14 amino acids. Trimming cost V 2 bases and J 6 bases; bases outside gene matches: 3. The CDR3 bases are TGTGCCAGCAGTTACGGGGGACTAGGCAATGAGCAGTTCTTC. Amino acids: CASSYGGLGNEQFF.

The rearrangement uses TRBV5-1 and TRBJ2-2; D possibly corresponds to TRBD2 (6 bases). The V end was cut by 1 base, the J end by 3 bases, with 13 bases between. Germline-derived CDR1 and CDR2 are SGHRS and YFSETQ. The CDR3 is made up of 16 amino acids. CDR3 sequence (DNA): TGCGCCAGCAGCTTGCTCCCGGGGGTGGACACCGGGGAGCTGTTTTTT. Translation gives CASSLLPGVDTGELFF.

This chain uses TRBV28 with TRBJ1-1; 9 nucleotides match TRBD1. This CDR3 spans 17 amino acids. V lost 5 bases and J lost 0; bases outside the gene matches: 10. Looked up from germline, CDR1 is MDHEN and CDR2 is SYDVKM. The CDR3 region has the DNA TGTGCCAGCAGTAAAACGAACAGGGGGCCTTTGAACACTGAAGCTTTCTTT. Translation: CASSKTNRGPLNTEAFF.

The chain combines TRBV10-3 with TRBJ2-1; 10 bases line up with TRBD2. Germline CDR1 reads ENHRY; CDR2 reads SYGVKD. V dropped 8 bases and J dropped 7; count of bases not matched to a gene: 14. The CDR3 has 16 residues. CDR3 bases: TGTGCCATCCACGGACTGGGGCTAGCGGGAGTTAATGAGCAGTTCTTC. Its translation is CAIHGLGLAGVNEQFF.

The chain couples TRBV19 to TRBJ2-2; no reliable D call. Trimming pared 5 bases from V and 2 bases from J, leaving 12 bases between. This CDR3 spans 15 amino acids. The germline gives CDR1 LNHDA, CDR2 SQIVND (reference sequence). CDR3 sequence (DNA): TGTGCCAGTAGTCCGAGGCGGAGAAACACCGGGGAGCTGTTTTTT. Translating it yields CASSPRRRNTGELFF. Variable domain in full (rest from reference TRBV19 and TRBJ2-2): DGGITQSPKYLFRKEGQNVTLSCEQNLNHDAMYWYRQDPGQGLRLIYYSQIVNDFQKGDIAEGYSVSREKKESFPLTVTSAQKNPTAFYLCASSPRRRNTGELFFGEGSRLTVL.

In this sample, this clone turned up once. J is TRBJ2-7 and V is TRBV28, with 7 bases matching TRBD2. This CDR3 is built from 14 residues. CDR1 is MDHEN and CDR2 is SYDVKM in the germline V gene. The ends lost 7 bases at V and 4 bases at J; junction bases unmatched: 10. This CDR3 is CASKKREGWYEQYF. CDR3 DNA: TGTGCCAGCAAAAAGAGGGAGGGGTGGTACGAGCAGTACTTC.

The chain uses TRBV18 and TRBJ2-3; 10 bases fit TRBD1. V lost 3 bases and J lost 4; bases outside the gene matches: 10. In germline, CDR1 is KGHSH, CDR2 LQKENI. The CDR3 sequence is 17 residues long. The CDR3 bases are TGTGCCAGCTCACCGACGGGACAGGGGAGCGCCGCAGATACGCAGTATTTT. It is translated as CASSPTGQGSAADTQYF.